This T cell receptor (beta chain) was retrieved from a study of T cell responses to AZD1222 COVID-19 vaccine. Findings and caveats of the study: Spike-specific TCR breadth and depth were elevated following two AZD1222 doses. Among AZD1222 vaccinees, only 5 to 7 were seropositive at baseline. Females outnumbered males among donors, who were mostly white British; clonal diversity was possibly underestimated.

A note on this clone: Antigen: not known.

This table comes from immunoSEQ multiplex PCR, and its TCRdb copy is limited to in-frame clones, with some not included. Here the sample spans 120,000 or so clones, approximately 92% being singletons. This clonotype originated in an adult who received the AZD1222 COVID-19 vaccine. The specimen was peripheral blood, collected 28 days after the second AZD1222 dose.

The CDR3 sequence is CASSRRLDRPSNYGYTF. The CDR3 DNA follows: TGTGCCAGCAGCCGCCGTCTCGACAGACCCTCAAACTATGGCTACACCTTC. V usage is TRBV7-9 and J usage is TRBJ1-2, with D possibly TRBD1 on 5 matching bases. The germline V and J ends were trimmed by 5 bases and 2 bases, with 21 bases remaining between them. CDR3 length equals 17 residues. Germline loops: CDR1 SEHNR, CDR2 FQNEAQ (reference sequence).